This paragraph reports one T cell receptor beta chain. The antigen remains undetermined. The entry originates in a study of T cell responses to AZD1222 COVID-19 vaccine. General study results and limits: Clonal diversity may have been underestimated, and the donors were mostly white British, with more females than males. Vaccine-related CD4 TCRs covered spike, predominating at 160-218 and 743-854. Within unmutated variant regions lay the reported targets of nearly half of spike-specific TCRs.

TCRdb's copy holds only in-frame clones and misses some; the assay was immunoSEQ multiplex PCR. Among around 130,000 clones listed, approximately 90% were seen once. This TCR was sampled from an adult who received the AZD1222 COVID-19 vaccine. Sequencing used peripheral blood, obtained 28 days after the second AZD1222 dose.

CDR3 loop: CASSTGPLVLQPQHF. The CDR3 nucleotides read TGTGCCAGCAGCACTGGGCCCTTAGTACTCCAGCCCCAGCATTTT. The genes are TRBV19 and TRBJ1-5, with D hard to call. From germline, CDR1 is LNHDA and CDR2 SQIVND (reference sequence). Deletions cut 9 bases from V and 7 bases from J, with 22 bases between. The CDR3 contains 15 residues.